The source of this T cell receptor beta chain is a study of shared clonotypes between healthy human individuals. The wider study: Each donor contributed plates that comprised three CD4 naive, three CD4 memory, two CD8 naive and one CD8 memory.

Naive CD8 isolation took CD45RO-negative cells positively selected for CCR7 and excluded terminally differentiated effector memory CD45RA+ cells. The germline V gene has CDR1 MDHEN and CDR2 SYDVKM. The ends were cut back, 3 bases at V and 4 bases at J, with 20 bases in the middle. The CDR3 is 17 amino acids. Notes on this clone: What it binds is unknown.

The method was immunoSEQ multiplex PCR; TCRdb's version includes in-frame clones alone and lacks a portion of them. Found here are 600,000 or so clones, 95% to 98% of them singletons; the top ten hold 0.25% to 0.35%. Study-level results: Sharing across four donors was seen in roughly 5% of naive CD4 clonotypes. Estimated clonotype richness was generally higher in naive than memory subsets.

The sample consisted of naive CD8+ T cells sorted from blood. The gene calls are TRBV28 and TRBJ2-3; D is uncertain. This clonotype was obtained from a man aged 25 to 40 in good health. The CDR3 DNA is TGTGCCAGCAGTTTCGTTGTGGGCAAAGAGACCCCAGATACGCAGTATTTT. As protein: CASSFVVGKETPDTQYF.